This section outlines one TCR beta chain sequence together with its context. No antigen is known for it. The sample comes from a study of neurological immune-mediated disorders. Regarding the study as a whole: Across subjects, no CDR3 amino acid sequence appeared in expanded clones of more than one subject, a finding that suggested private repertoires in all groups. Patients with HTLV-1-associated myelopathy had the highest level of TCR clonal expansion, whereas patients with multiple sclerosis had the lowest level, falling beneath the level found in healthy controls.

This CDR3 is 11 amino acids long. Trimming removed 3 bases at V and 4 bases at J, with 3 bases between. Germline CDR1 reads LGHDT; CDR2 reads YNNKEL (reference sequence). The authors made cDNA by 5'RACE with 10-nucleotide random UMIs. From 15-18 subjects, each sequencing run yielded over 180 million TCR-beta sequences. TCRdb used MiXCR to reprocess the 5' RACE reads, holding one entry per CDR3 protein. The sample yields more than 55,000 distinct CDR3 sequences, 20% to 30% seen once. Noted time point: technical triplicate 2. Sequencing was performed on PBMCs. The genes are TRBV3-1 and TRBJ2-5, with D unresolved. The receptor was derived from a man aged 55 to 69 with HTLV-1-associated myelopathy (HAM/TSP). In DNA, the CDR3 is TGTGCCAGCAGCCAGGTAGAGACCCAGTACTTC. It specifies CASSQVETQYF.